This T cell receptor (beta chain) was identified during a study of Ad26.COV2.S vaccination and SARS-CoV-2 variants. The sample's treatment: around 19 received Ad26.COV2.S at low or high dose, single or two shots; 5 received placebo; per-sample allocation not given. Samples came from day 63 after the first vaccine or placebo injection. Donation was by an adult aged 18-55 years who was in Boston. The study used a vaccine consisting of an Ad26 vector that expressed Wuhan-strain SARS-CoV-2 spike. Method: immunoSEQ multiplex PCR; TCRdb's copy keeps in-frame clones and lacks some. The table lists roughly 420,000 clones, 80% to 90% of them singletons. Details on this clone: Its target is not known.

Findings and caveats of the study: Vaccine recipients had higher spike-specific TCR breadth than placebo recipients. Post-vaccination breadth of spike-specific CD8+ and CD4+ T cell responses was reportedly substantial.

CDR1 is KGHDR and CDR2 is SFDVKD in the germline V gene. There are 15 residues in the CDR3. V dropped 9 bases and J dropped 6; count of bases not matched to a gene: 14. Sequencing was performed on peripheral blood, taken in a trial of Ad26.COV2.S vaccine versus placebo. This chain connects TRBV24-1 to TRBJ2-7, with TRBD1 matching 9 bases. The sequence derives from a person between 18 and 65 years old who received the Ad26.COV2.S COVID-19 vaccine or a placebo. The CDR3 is CATPSGTGWFSEQYF. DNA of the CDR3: TGTGCCACCCCCTCAGGGACAGGGTGGTTTAGCGAGCAGTACTTC.